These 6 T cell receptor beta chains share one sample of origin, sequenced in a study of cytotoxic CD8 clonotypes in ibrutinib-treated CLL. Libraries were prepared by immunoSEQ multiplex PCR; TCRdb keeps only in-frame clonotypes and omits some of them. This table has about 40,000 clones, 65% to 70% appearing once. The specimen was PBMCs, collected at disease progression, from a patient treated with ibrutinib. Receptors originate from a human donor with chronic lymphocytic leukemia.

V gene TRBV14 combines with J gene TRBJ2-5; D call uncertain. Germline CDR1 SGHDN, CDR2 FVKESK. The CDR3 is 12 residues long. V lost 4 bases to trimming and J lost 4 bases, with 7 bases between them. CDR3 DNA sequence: TGTGCCAGCAGCCGCGGCCGAGAGACCCAGTACTTC. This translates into CASSRGRETQYF.

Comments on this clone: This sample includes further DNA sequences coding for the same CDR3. CDR3 residues: CAWRRGNTGELFF. In nucleotides, the CDR3 is TGTGCCTGGAGGAGGGGGAACACCGGGGAGCTGTTTTTT. The genes are TRBV30 and TRBJ2-2; D assignment may be TRBD1 or TRBD2 (5 bases each). This CDR3 region has 13 residues. The germline V and J ends were trimmed by 3 bases and 1 base, with 6 bases remaining between them. From germline, CDR1 is GTSNPN and CDR2 SVGIG (reference sequence).

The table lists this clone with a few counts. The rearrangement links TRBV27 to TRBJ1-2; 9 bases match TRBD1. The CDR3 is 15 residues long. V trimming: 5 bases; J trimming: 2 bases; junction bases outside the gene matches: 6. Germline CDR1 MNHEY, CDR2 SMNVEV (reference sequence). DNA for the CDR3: TGTGCCAGCAGTCTCAGGACAGGGGCGAACTATGGCTACACCTTC. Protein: CASSLRTGANYGYTF.

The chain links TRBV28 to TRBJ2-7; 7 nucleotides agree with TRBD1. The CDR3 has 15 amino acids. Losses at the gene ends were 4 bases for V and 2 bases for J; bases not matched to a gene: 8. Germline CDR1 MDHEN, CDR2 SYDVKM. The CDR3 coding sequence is TGTGCCAGCAGTTCTACCGGGACAGCACCCTACGAGCAGTACTTC. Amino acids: CASSSTGTAPYEQYF.

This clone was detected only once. The CDR3 loop reads CAISNDRLFSSGNTIYF. For the CDR3, the DNA is TGCGCCATCTCGAACGACAGATTATTTTCCTCTGGAAACACCATATATTTT. The V gene is TRBV5-1, the J gene TRBJ1-3; weak D call: TRBD1 (5 bases). Trimming cost V 9 bases and J 0 bases, with 22 bases left between them. CDR1 and CDR2 (germline): SGHRS, YFSETQ. CDR3 size: 17 residues.

Written as DNA, the CDR3 is TGTGCCTGGAGTGTACGGGGGGCAGGGCGGGAGCTCTTCTTC. This codes for CAWSVRGAGRELFF. V is TRBV30 and J is TRBJ2-1; D perhaps matches TRBD2 (7 bases). The germline gives CDR1 GTSNPN, CDR2 SVGIG (reference sequence). There are 14 residues in the CDR3. Trimming shortened V by 0 bases and J by 16 bases, and 22 bases separated the two germline ends.